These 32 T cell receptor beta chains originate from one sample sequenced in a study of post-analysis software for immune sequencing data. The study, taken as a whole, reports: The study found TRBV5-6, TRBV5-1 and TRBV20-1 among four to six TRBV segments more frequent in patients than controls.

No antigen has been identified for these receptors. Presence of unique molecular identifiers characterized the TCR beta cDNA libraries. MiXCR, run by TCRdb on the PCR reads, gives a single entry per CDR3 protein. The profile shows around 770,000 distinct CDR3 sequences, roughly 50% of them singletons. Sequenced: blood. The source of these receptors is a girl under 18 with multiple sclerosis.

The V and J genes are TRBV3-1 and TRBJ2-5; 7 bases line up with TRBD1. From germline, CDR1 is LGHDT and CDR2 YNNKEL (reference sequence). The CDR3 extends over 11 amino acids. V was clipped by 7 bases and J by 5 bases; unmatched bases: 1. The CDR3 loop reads CASKGAETQYF. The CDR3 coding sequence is TGTGCCAGCAAGGGGGCTGAGACCCAGTACTTC.

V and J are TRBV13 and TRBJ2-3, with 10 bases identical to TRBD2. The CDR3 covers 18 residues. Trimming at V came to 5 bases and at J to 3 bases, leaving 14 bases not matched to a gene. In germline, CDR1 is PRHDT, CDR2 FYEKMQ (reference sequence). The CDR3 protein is CASSPAPTRTSGTDTQYF. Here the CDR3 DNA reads TGTGCCAGCAGCCCCGCCCCGACCCGGACTAGCGGAACAGATACGCAGTATTTT.

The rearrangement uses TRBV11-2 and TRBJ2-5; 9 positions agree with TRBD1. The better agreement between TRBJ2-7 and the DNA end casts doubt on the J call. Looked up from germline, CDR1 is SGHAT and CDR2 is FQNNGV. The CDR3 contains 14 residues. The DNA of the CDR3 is TGTGCCAGCAGCGCCTGGACAGGGGTCAGCGAGCAGTACTTC. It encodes CASSAWTGVSEQYF.

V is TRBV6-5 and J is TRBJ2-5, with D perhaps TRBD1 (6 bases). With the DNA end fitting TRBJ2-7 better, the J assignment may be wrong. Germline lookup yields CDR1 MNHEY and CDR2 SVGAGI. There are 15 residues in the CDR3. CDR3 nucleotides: TGTGCCAGCAGTTACGCACCCAGGGGCCCCTACGAGCAGTACTTC. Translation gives CASSYAPRGPYEQYF.

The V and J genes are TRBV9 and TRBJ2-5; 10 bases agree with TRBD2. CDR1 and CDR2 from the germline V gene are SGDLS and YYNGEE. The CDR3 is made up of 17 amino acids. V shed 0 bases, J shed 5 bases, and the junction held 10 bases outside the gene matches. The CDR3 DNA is TGTGCCAGCAGCGTAGGGGGGGCTAGCGGGAGTGGTGAGACCCAGTACTTC. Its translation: CASSVGGASGSGETQYF.

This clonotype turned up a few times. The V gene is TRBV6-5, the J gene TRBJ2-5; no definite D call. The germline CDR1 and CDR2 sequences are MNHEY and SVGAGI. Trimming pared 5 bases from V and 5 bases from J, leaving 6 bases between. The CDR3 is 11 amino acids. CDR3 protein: CASSHSETQYF. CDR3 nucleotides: TGTGCCAGCAGTCATAGCGAGACCCAGTACTTC.

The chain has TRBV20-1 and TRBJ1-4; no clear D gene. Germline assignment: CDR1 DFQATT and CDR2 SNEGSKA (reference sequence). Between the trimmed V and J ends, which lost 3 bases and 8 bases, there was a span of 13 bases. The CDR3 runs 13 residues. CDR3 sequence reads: CSASAGSREKLFF. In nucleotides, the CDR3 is TGCAGTGCTAGCGCAGGCTCTAGAGAAAAACTGTTTTTT.

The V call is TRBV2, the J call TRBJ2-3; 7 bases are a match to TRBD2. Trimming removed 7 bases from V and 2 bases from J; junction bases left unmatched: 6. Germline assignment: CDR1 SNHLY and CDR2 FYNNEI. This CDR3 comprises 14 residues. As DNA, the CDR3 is TGTGCCAGCACGACACTAGCGATCACAGATACGCAGTATTTT. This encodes CASTTLAITDTQYF.

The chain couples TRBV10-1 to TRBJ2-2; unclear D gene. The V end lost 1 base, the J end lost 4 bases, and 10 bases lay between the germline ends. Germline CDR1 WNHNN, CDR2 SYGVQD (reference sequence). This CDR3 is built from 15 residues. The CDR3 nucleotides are TGCGCCAGCAGTGAGTTGGGGTTAGGCACCGGGGAGCTGTTTTTT. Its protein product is CASSELGLGTGELFF.

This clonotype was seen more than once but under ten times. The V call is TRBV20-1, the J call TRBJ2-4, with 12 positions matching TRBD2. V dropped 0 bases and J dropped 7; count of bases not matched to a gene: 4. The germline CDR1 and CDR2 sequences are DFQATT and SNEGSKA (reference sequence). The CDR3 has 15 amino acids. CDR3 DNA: TGCAGTGCTAGAGATGGACTAGCGGGACCCAACATTCAGTACTTC. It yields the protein CSARDGLAGPNIQYF.

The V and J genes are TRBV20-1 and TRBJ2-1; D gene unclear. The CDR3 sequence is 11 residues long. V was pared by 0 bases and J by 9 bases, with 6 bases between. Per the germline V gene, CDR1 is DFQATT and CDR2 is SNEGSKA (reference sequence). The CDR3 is CSARDIGEQFF. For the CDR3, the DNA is TGCAGTGCTAGAGATATCGGTGAGCAGTTCTTC.

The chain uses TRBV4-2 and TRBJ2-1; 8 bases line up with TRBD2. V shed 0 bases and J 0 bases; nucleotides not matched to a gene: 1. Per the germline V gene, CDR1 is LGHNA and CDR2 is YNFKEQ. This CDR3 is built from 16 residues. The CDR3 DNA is TGTGCCAGCAGCCAAGATCTAGCGGGCTCCTACAATGAGCAGTTCTTC. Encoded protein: CASSQDLAGSYNEQFF.

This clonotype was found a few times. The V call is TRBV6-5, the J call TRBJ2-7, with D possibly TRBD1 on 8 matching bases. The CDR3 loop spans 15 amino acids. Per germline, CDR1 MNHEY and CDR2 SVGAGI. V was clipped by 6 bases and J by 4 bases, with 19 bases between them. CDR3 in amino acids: CASSLDREGSYEQYF. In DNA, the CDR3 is TGTGCCAGCAGCCTGGACAGGGAGGGCTCTTACGAGCAGTACTTC.

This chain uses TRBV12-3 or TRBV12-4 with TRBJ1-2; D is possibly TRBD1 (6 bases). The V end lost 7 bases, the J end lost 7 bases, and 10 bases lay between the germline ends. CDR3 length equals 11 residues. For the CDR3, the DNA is TGTGCCAGCAAGGGGGGCATTGGCTACACCTTC. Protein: CASKGGIGYTF.

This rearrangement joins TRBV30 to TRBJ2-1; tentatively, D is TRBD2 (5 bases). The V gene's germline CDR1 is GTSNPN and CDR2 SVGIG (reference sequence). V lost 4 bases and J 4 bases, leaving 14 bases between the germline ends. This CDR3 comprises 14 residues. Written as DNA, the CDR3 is TGTGCCTGGACCGCCTTAGGCGGGTACAATGAGCAGTTCTTC. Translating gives CAWTALGGYNEQFF.

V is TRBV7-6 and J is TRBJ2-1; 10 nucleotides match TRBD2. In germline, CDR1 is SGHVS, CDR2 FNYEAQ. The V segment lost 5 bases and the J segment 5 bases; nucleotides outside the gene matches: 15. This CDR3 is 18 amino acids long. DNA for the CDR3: TGTGCCAGCAGCCCCAGTCGGCCGGGACTAGCGATCCACAATGAGCAGTTCTTC. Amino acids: CASSPSRPGLAIHNEQFF.

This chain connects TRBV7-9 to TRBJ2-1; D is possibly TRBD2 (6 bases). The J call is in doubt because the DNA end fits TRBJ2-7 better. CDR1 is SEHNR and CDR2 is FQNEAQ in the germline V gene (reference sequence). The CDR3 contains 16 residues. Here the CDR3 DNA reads TGTGCCAGCAGGTCTAGGCGGGAAAGCCCCTACAATGAGCAGTACTTC. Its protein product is CASRSRRESPYNEQYF.

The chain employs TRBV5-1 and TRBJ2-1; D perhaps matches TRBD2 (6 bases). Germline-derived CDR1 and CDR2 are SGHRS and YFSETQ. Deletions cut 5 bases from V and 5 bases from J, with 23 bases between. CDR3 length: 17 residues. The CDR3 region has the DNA TGCGCCAGCAGACCCACAAGTTCGATAGCGGCAAACAATGAGCAGTTCTTC. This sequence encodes CASRPTSSIAANNEQFF.

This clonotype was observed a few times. The CDR3 DNA sequence: TGTGCCAGCAGCCGGCAGTGGGAGGATGGCTACACCTTC. This codes for CASSRQWEDGYTF. The chain employs TRBV7-2 and TRBJ1-2; no clear D. V dropped 5 bases and J dropped 6 bases, with 13 bases sitting between them. This CDR3 region has 13 residues. From germline, CDR1 is SGHTA and CDR2 FQGNSA.

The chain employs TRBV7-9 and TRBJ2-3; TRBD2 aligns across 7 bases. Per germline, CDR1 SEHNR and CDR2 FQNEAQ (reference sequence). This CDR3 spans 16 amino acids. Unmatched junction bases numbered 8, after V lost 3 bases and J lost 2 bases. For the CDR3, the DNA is TGTGCCAGCAGCTTGGGGCTAGCGGAAGTCACAGATACGCAGTATTTT. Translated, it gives CASSLGLAEVTDTQYF. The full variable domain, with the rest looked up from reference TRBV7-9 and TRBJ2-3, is DTGVSQNPRHKITKRGQNVTFRCDPISEHNRLYWYRQTLGQGPEFLTYFQNEAQLEKSRLLSDRFSAERPKGSFSTLEIQRTEQGDSAMYLCASSLGLAEVTDTQYFGPGTRLTVL.

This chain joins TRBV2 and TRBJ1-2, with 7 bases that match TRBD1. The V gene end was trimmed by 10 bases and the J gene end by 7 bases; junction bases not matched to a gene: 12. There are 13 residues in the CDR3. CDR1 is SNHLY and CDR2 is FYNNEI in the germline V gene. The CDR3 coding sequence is TGTGCCACTATAGGACAGGCCCCTTTTGGCTACACCTTC. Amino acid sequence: CATIGQAPFGYTF.

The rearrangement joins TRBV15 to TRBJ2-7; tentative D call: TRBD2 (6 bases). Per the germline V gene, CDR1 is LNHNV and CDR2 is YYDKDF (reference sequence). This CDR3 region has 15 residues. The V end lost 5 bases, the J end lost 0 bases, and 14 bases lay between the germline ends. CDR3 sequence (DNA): TGTGCCACCAGCCTCTCCAACGGGGGCTCCTACGAGCAGTACTTC. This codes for CATSLSNGGSYEQYF.

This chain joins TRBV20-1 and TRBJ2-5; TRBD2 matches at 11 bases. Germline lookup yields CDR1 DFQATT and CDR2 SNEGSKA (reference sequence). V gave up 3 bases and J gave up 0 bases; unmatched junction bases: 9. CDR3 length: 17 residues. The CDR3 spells CSASQTSGARYQETQYF. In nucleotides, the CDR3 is TGCAGTGCTAGTCAGACTAGCGGGGCGAGGTACCAAGAGACCCAGTACTTC.

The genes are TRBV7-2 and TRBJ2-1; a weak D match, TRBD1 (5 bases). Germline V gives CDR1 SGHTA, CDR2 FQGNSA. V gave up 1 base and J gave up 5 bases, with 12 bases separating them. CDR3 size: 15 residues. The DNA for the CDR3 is TGTGCCAGCAGCTTAGGTCCTGGGGCAGACAATGAGCAGTTCTTC. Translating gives CASSLGPGADNEQFF. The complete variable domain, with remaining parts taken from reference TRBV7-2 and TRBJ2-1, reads GAGVSQSPSNKVTEKGKDVELRCDPISGHTALYWYRQSLGQGLEFLIYFQGNSAPDKSGLPSDRFSAERTGGSVSTLTIQRTQQEDSAVYLCASSLGPGADNEQFFGPGTRLTVL.

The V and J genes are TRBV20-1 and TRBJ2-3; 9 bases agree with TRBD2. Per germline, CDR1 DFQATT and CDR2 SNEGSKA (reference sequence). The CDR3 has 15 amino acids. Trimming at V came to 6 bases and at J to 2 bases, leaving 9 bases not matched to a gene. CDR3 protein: CSALSGSGSTDTQYF. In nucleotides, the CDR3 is TGCAGTGCCCTTAGCGGGAGTGGCTCCACAGATACGCAGTATTTT.

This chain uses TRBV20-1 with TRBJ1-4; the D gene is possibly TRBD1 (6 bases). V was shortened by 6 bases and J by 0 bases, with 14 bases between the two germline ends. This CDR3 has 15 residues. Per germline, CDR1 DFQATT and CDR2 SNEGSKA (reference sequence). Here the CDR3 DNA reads TGCAGTGCCCTAAAAAGACAGGCAACTAATGAAAAACTGTTTTTT. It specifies CSALKRQATNEKLFF.

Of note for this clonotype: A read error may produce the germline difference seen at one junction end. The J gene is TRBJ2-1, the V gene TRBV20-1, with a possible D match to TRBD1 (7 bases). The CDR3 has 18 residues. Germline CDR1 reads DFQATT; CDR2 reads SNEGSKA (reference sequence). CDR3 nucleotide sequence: TGCAGTGCTAGAGCGGACAGGAGACTAGATGGGGGGCGAAATGGGCAGTTCTTC. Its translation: CSARADRRLDGGRNGQFF.

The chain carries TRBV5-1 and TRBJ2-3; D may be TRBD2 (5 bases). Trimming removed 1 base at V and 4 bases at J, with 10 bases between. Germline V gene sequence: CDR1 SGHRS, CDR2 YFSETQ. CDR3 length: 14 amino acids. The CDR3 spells CASSLRKAADTQYF. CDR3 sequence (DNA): TGCGCCAGCAGCTTGAGGAAAGCGGCAGATACGCAGTATTTT.

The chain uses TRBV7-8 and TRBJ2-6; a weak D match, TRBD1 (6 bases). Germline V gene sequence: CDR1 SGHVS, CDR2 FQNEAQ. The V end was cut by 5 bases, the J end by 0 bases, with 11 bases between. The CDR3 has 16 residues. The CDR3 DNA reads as TGTGCCAGCAGCCACACAGGGCACTCTGGGGCCAACGTCCTGACTTTC. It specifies CASSHTGHSGANVLTF.

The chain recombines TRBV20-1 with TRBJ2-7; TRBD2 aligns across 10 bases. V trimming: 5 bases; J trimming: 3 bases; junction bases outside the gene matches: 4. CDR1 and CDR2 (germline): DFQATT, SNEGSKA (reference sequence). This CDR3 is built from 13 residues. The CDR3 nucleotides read TGCAGTGCTGCACTAGCGGGGCTCTACGAGCAGTACTTC. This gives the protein CSAALAGLYEQYF.

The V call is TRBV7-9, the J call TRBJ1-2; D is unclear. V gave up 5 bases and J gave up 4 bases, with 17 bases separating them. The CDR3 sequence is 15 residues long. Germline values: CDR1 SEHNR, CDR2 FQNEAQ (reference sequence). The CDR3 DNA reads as TGTGCCAGCAGCCTGGCGGGCGCCAACTTCTATGGCTACACCTTC. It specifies CASSLAGANFYGYTF.

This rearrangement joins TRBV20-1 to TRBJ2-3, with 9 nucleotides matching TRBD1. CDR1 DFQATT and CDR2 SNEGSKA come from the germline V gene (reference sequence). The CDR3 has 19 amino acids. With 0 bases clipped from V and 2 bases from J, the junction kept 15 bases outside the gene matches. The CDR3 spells CSARDRGRRTGDATDTQYF. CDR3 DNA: TGCAGTGCTAGAGACAGGGGGAGGAGGACAGGGGACGCCACAGATACGCAGTATTTT.